The 3 T cell receptor beta chains below come from one sample, sequenced in a study of cytomegalovirus exposure and HLA in healthy donors. Data came from immunoSEQ multiplex PCR; TCRdb stores just in-frame clones and leaves some out. The sample carries 200,000 to 250,000 clones, roughly 87% recorded once. The specimen sequenced was PBMCs. These receptor sequences come from a man aged 18 to 29 in good health and CMV-seropositive.

The J gene is TRBJ2-1, the V gene TRBV9; D unclear. Trimming removed 2 bases at V and 0 bases at J, with 9 bases between. The length of the CDR3 is 15 residues. CDR1 SGDLS and CDR2 YYNGEE come from the germline V gene. CDR3 loop: CASSVTGDSYNEQFF. DNA of the CDR3: TGTGCCAGCAGCGTCACCGGAGACTCCTACAATGAGCAGTTCTTC.

This clone has just a few counts. CDR3 sequence: CASSAGQGNGYTF. DNA of the CDR3: TGTGCCAGCAGTGCTGGACAGGGGAATGGCTACACCTTC. V gene TRBV6-1 combines with J gene TRBJ1-2; 9 positions agree with TRBD1. Germline V gene sequence: CDR1 MNHNS, CDR2 SASEGT. With 4 bases clipped from V and 6 bases from J, the junction kept 3 bases outside the gene matches. CDR3 length: 13 amino acids.

This chain's CDR3 is CASSLVRGNTEAFF. CDR3 nucleotides: TGTGCCAGCAGCTTGGTCAGGGGGAACACTGAAGCTTTCTTT. The chain couples TRBV5-4 to TRBJ1-1; D perhaps matches TRBD1 (6 bases). Germline CDR1 SGHNT, CDR2 YYREEE (reference sequence). This CDR3 region has 14 residues. Trimming removed 0 bases at V and 1 base at J, with 7 bases between.